The present T cell receptor beta chain was sequenced within a study of Ad26.COV2.S vaccination and SARS-CoV-2 variants. The wider study: The study gave Ad26.COV2.S intramuscularly, once or twice 56 days apart.

Worth noting for this clone: Its specificity is not known.

Points from the study as a whole: The TCR breadth and depth analyses may have understated or missed part of the total T cell responses.

TCRdb's copy holds only in-frame clones and misses some; the assay was immunoSEQ multiplex PCR. The sample includes over 400,000 clones, 75% to 90% of them seen just once. The germline gives CDR1 SGHTA, CDR2 FQGNSA. The CDR3 is made up of 16 amino acids. V trimming: 5 bases; J trimming: 4 bases; junction bases outside the gene matches: 8. Treatment: some 20 received Ad26.COV2.S at low or high dose, single or two shots; roughly 5 received placebo; per-sample allocation not given. The samples were gathered on day 63 after the first injection of vaccine or placebo. Recruitment in Boston yielded a donor of adult age, 18-55 years. This vaccine is an Ad26 vector that expresses the Wuhan-strain SARS-CoV-2 spike.

The origin of this receptor is a person aged 18 to 59 who received the Ad26.COV2.S COVID-19 vaccine or a placebo. The sample in question was peripheral blood, obtained in a trial of Ad26.COV2.S vaccine versus placebo. The chain is built from TRBV7-2 and TRBJ2-2, with TRBD2 matching over 9 bases. DNA of the CDR3: TGTGCCAGCAGCCTTCTAGGACTAGCGAGCACCGGGGAGCTGTTTTTT. Protein: CASSLLGLASTGELFF.